This TCR beta chain was recorded in a study of T-cell memory formation after mild COVID-19. General observations from the study: Contracting CD4+ clones were located mainly in CM and EM, and CD8+ clones in EMRA. Detection of some responders pre-infection suggested pre-existing cross-reactive memory T cells participated.

The CDR3 is 17 residues long. The V gene's germline CDR1 is SGHKS and CDR2 YYEKEE (reference sequence). V gave up 0 bases and J gave up 6 bases, with 21 bases separating them. Turning to this clonotype: The antigen is unknown.

TCRdb re-derived calls from the 5' RACE reads in MiXCR, one entry per CDR3 protein. This sample has around 130,000 distinct CDR3 sequences, with more than 15% found just once. The receptor was isolated from an adult woman who had mild COVID-19 (a few samples of this study predate the infection). Cell type and time point are not known. The chain carries TRBV5-5 and TRBJ1-2; D perhaps matches TRBD1 (5 bases). Sequencing used PBMCs or a T cell subset sorted from them (not recorded which). In DNA, the CDR3 is TGTGCCAGCAGCTTGGCTGGGGCAGGCCGTTTGGTGGATGGCTACACCTTC. Protein: CASSLAGAGRLVDGYTF.